A selection of T cell receptor beta chains follows, all from one sample in a study of cytomegalovirus exposure and HLA in healthy donors. Repertoires were generated with immunoSEQ multiplex PCR, while TCRdb's copy carries only in-frame clones and drops some. Here the sample spans approximately 140,000 clones, around 80% being singletons. Sequencing was done on a sample of PBMCs. All receptors come from a man in his forties or fifties in good health and CMV-seronegative. The CDR3 runs from the conserved cysteine through the conserved F or W. A D gene is named only where the DNA matches it firmly. The size of a clone is reported for some rows only, either as once, few or many, or as a class for expanded clones.

TRBD2,TRBV9,TRBJ2-3,NA,CASSVGGTRLDTQYF,TGTGCCAGCAGCGTAGGTGGGACTAGACTAGATACGCAGTATTTT
NA,TRBV25-1,TRBJ2-5,NA,CASSEYMEGRTQYF,TGTGCCAGCAGTGAATATATGGAGGGGAGGACCCAGTACTTC
NA,TRBV27,TRBJ1-1,NA,CASSLGRTEAFF,TGTGCCAGCAGTTTAGGGAGGACTGAAGCTTTCTTT
TRBD1,TRBV4-1,TRBJ2-7,NA,CASSPGQGFYEQYF,TGCGCCAGCAGTCCGGGACAGGGATTCTACGAGCAGTACTTC
TRBD1,TRBV2,TRBJ1-2,NA,CANPGQGYYGYTF,TGTGCCAACCCGGGACAGGGGTACTATGGCTACACCTTC
NA,TRBV28,TRBJ1-2,NA,CASSLLRTSFDGYTF,TGTGCCAGCAGTTTACTCCGGACATCATTCGATGGCTACACCTTC
NA,TRBV6-5,TRBJ1-1,once,CASRGTGNTEAFF,TGTGCCAGCAGAGGAACAGGGAACACTGAAGCTTTCTTT
TRBD1,TRBV28,TRBJ1-2,NA,CASSSRDREAYGYTF,TGTGCCAGCAGTTCCCGGGACAGGGAAGCCTATGGCTACACCTTC
TRBD1,TRBV7-2,TRBJ2-7,NA,CASSKDRSYEQYF,TGTGCCAGCAGCAAGGACAGGTCCTACGAGCAGTACTTC
NA,TRBV7-9,TRBJ2-7,NA,CASSLVGFSSVYEQYF,TGTGCCAGCAGCTTAGTCGGGTTTTCCTCCGTGTACGAGCAGTACTTC
NA,TRBV25-1,TRBJ2-5,once,CASSNPRQAQETQYF,TGTGCCAGCAGTAACCCCAGGCAAGCCCAAGAGACCCAGTACTTC
TRBD1,TRBV5-1,TRBJ1-1,NA,CASSTVQGLNTEAFF,TGCGCCAGCAGCACAGTACAGGGGTTGAACACTGAAGCTTTCTTT
TRBD2,TRBV29-1,TRBJ2-1,NA,CSVTKLRLADSYNEQFF,TGCAGCGTTACCAAGTTACGACTAGCGGACTCCTACAATGAGCAGTTCTTC
NA,TRBV6-5,TRBJ2-7,once,CASSDKGGPAYEQYF,TGTGCCAGCAGCGATAAAGGGGGTCCGGCCTACGAGCAGTACTTC
NA,TRBV13,TRBJ2-2,NA,CASSLGGALNTGELFF,TGTGCCAGCAGCTTAGGAGGGGCCCTGAACACCGGGGAGCTGTTTTTT
NA,TRBV6-1,TRBJ1-1,NA,CASIRGSEAFF,TGTGCCAGCATCCGGGGGAGTGAAGCTTTCTTT
NA,TRBV9,TRBJ1-3,NA,CASRGQSGNTIYF,TGTGCCAGCCGGGGACAATCTGGAAACACCATATATTTT
TRBD2,TRBV27,TRBJ2-1,NA,CASSLYGGSLAEQFF,TGTGCCAGCAGTTTGTATGGCGGGAGTTTGGCTGAGCAGTTCTTC
TRBD1,TRBV28,TRBJ1-1,NA,CASSLTGLNTEAFF,TGTGCCAGCAGTTTGACAGGGTTGAACACTGAAGCTTTCTTT
NA,TRBV28,TRBJ2-7,NA,CASSTPGGITYEQYF,TGTGCCAGCAGTACACCCGGCGGGATTACCTACGAGCAGTACTTC
TRBD1,TRBV5-6,TRBJ2-5,NA,CASSLRQGAGETQYF,TGTGCCAGCAGCTTGCGGCAGGGGGCCGGAGAGACCCAGTACTTC
NA,TRBV13,TRBJ2-7,NA,CASSFYGSGEYEQYF,TGTGCCAGCAGCTTTTACGGTTCCGGGGAATACGAGCAGTACTTC
TRBD1,TRBV5-1,TRBJ2-7,NA,CASSLAVGQGAYEQYF,TGCGCCAGCAGCTTGGCCGTGGGACAGGGGGCCTACGAGCAGTACTTC
NA,TRBV29-1,TRBJ1-5,NA,CSVVEGLNQPQHF,TGCAGCGTTGTTGAGGGCCTCAATCAGCCCCAGCATTTT
NA,TRBV15,TRBJ2-7,NA,CATSREGAQYEQYF,TGTGCCACCAGCAGGGAGGGGGCGCAGTACGAGCAGTACTTC
NA,TRBV9,TRBJ2-1,NA,CASSTEADYNEQFF,TGTGCCAGCAGTACTGAGGCAGATTACAATGAGCAGTTCTTC
TRBD2,TRBV28,TRBJ2-1,NA,CAIYPSGSNEQFF,TGTGCCATCTATCCTAGCGGGAGTAATGAGCAGTTCTTC
TRBD2,TRBV10-1,TRBJ2-1,NA,CASSETSGNNEQFF,TGCGCCAGCAGTGAAACTAGCGGGAACAATGAGCAGTTCTTC
TRBD1,TRBV18,TRBJ2-5,NA,CASSSQTGLQETQYF,TGTGCCAGCTCATCGCAGACAGGGCTACAAGAGACCCAGTACTTC
NA,TRBV28,TRBJ2-2,NA,CASSLWAIRRRGNTGELFF,TGTGCCAGCAGTTTATGGGCGATTCGGCGTCGGGGGAACACCGGGGAGCTGTTTTTT
NA,TRBV4-3,TRBJ2-3,few,CASSQDTGSDTQYF,TGCGCCAGCAGCCAAGATACGGGATCAGATACGCAGTATTTT
TRBD2,TRBV13,TRBJ2-7,once,CASSSGGPFYEQYF,TGTGCCAGCAGCTCGGGGGGTCCTTTCTACGAGCAGTACTTC
NA,TRBV10-3,TRBJ2-7,NA,CAISEGSRYEQYF,TGTGCCATCAGTGAGGGGAGCAGGTACGAGCAGTACTTC
TRBD2,TRBV10-1,TRBJ2-3,NA,CASSGTSGSPPDTQYF,TGCGCCAGCAGCGGGACTAGCGGGAGCCCCCCAGATACGCAGTATTTT
NA,TRBV10-1,TRBJ1-1,NA,CASKPSGFGEKTFF,TGCGCCAGCAAACCCTCGGGCTTTGGGGAGAAAACTTTCTTT
TRBD1,TRBV5-6,TRBJ1-4,NA,CASSQEPWDSGFEKLFF,TGTGCCAGCAGCCAAGAGCCATGGGACAGCGGATTTGAAAAACTGTTTTTT
NA,TRBV6-6,TRBJ1-2,NA,CASRAPGEDYGYTF,TGTGCCAGCAGAGCCCCCGGGGAGGACTATGGCTACACCTTC
NA,TRBV7-9,TRBJ2-7,NA,CASSSGRPYEQYF,TGTGCCAGCAGCTCCGGTCGTCCCTACGAGCAGTACTTC
NA,TRBV28,TRBJ2-7,NA,CASSSARQVSYEQYF,TGTGCCAGCAGTTCCGCGAGACAGGTCTCCTACGAGCAGTACTTC
TRBD2,TRBV12-5,TRBJ2-2,once,CASGVARKAGGANTGELFF,TGTGCTAGTGGTGTCGCGAGGAAAGCGGGAGGGGCGAACACCGGGGAGCTGTTTTTT
NA,TRBV19,TRBJ1-4,NA,CASSISKSEKLFF,TGTGCCAGTAGTATCTCTAAAAGTGAAAAACTGTTTTTT
TRBD2,TRBV5-1,TRBJ2-1,NA,CASSSSGGYNEQFF,TGCGCCAGCAGCTCTAGCGGAGGTTACAATGAGCAGTTCTTC
NA,TRBV5-6,TRBJ2-5,NA,CASSLGFQREQYF,TGTGCCAGCAGCTTGGGATTTCAGAGGGAGCAGTACTTC
TRBD2,TRBV10-3,TRBJ2-3,NA,CAISPGRALTDTQYF,TGTGCCATCAGTCCCGGGAGGGCCTTGACAGATACGCAGTATTTT
NA,TRBV5-1,TRBJ2-7,once,CASSPRDATYEQYF,TGCGCCAGCAGCCCGCGGGACGCTACCTACGAGCAGTACTTC
NA,TRBV5-4,TRBJ1-1,few,CASSLPEGETTEAFF,TGTGCCAGCAGCTTACCCGAGGGGGAAACGACTGAAGCTTTCTTT
TRBD2,TRBV4-1,TRBJ2-3,few,CASSHGTSGGARSTDTQYF,TGCGCCAGCAGCCACGGGACTAGCGGGGGGGCCAGGAGCACAGATACGCAGTATTTT
NA,TRBV5-1,TRBJ2-5,NA,CASSRSAGAQETQYF,TGCGCCAGCAGCAGGAGTGCGGGGGCCCAAGAGACCCAGTACTTC
TRBD1,TRBV7-6,TRBJ2-6,NA,CASSLGPGGNPLMRDVLTF,TGTGCCAGCAGCTTAGGGCCAGGGGGCAATCCCCTGATGAGAGACGTCCTGACTTTC
TRBD1,TRBV19,TRBJ1-5,NA,CASSADRELRYSNQPQHF,TGTGCCAGTAGTGCGGACAGGGAACTGAGATATAGCAATCAGCCCCAGCATTTT
TRBD1,TRBV29-1,TRBJ2-2,NA,CSVTGVTGELFF,TGCAGCGTTACAGGGGTAACCGGGGAGCTGTTTTTT
NA,TRBV5-4,TRBJ1-1,NA,CASSFGNTEAFF,TGTGCCAGCAGCTTCGGTAACACTGAAGCTTTCTTT
TRBD1,TRBV5-6,TRBJ1-2,NA,CASSGTGDGYTF,TGTGCCAGCAGCGGGACAGGGGACGGCTACACCTTC
TRBD1,TRBV14,TRBJ2-5,NA,CASSPMGTGGLETQYF,TGTGCCAGCAGCCCGATGGGGACAGGGGGCTTAGAGACCCAGTACTTC
TRBD1,TRBV6-1,TRBJ1-2,few,CASSATGVGYTF,TGTGCCAGCAGTGCCACAGGGGTCGGCTACACCTTC
NA,TRBV7-2,TRBJ2-5,few,CASSFAGEETQYF,TGTGCCAGCAGCTTTGCAGGGGAAGAGACCCAGTACTTC
NA,TRBV11-2,TRBJ2-7,NA,CASSSYREPYEQYF,TGTGCCAGCAGCTCCTACAGGGAACCCTACGAGCAGTACTTC
NA,TRBV4-2,TRBJ2-3,once,CASSQEVLRVTDAQYF,TGTGCCAGCAGCCAAGAAGTCTTAAGAGTGACAGATGCGCAGTATTTT
TRBD2,TRBV6-5,TRBJ2-7,NA,CASSPPSGGLYEQYF,TGTGCCAGCAGTCCCCCTAGCGGGGGACTATACGAGCAGTACTTC
NA,TRBV5-4,TRBJ1-1,NA,CASSLAGGFGNTEAFF,TGTGCCAGCAGCTTGGCCGGGGGGTTTGGGAACACTGAAGCTTTCTTT